The 30 T cell receptor beta chains presented below share a single source sample, sequenced in a study of control samples from healthy donors and cancer patients. Produced via immunoSEQ multiplex PCR; TCRdb's table is partial and in-frame only. The data contain 89,000 or so clones, about 90% of them singletons. The sample consisted of blood. The receptors were sampled from a man aged 45-65 years in good health.

This chain connects TRBV19 to TRBJ2-2, with 11 bases aligning to TRBD1. Losses at the gene ends were 8 bases for V and 6 bases for J; bases not matched to a gene: 5. The germline V gene has CDR1 LNHDA and CDR2 SQIVND (reference sequence). There are 14 residues in the CDR3. CDR3 loop: CASGQGAYSGELFF. CDR3 sequence (DNA): TGTGCCAGTGGACAGGGGGCCTATTCCGGGGAGCTGTTTTTT.

V is TRBV9 and J is TRBJ2-6; D call uncertain. Trimming stripped 2 bases from V and 0 bases from J, with 6 bases between. The CDR3 runs to 15 residues. Germline V CDR1 and CDR2: SGDLS, YYNGEE. Written as DNA, the CDR3 is TGTGCCAGCAGCGTCGGTGTCTCTGGGGCCAACGTCCTGACTTTC. Amino acid sequence: CASSVGVSGANVLTF.

The rearrangement uses TRBV19 and TRBJ1-5, with a possible D match to TRBD1 (6 bases). This CDR3 spans 16 amino acids. Germline assignment: CDR1 LNHDA and CDR2 SQIVND (reference sequence). V lost 5 bases, J lost 2 bases, and 16 bases lay in between. The CDR3 bases are TGTGCCAGTAGTTTACAGGGTAATCGGGGCAATCAGCCCCAGCATTTT. It translates to CASSLQGNRGNQPQHF.

The rearrangement links TRBV6-5 to TRBJ1-1, with D hard to call. There are 14 residues in the CDR3. Trimming cost V 4 bases and J 4 bases, with 13 bases left between them. Germline CDR1 MNHEY, CDR2 SVGAGI. The CDR3 here is CASSFSPFRTEAFF. The CDR3 DNA sequence: TGTGCCAGCAGTTTTTCCCCCTTTCGCACTGAAGCTTTCTTT.

This clone was seen a single time. The rearrangement joins TRBV7-2 to TRBJ1-2; 10 bases fit TRBD1. With 1 base clipped from V and 8 bases from J, the junction kept 7 bases outside the gene matches. CDR3 length equals 15 residues. Per germline, CDR1 SGHTA and CDR2 FQGNSA. The CDR3 sequence: CASSLGRQGARGYTF. The CDR3 region has the DNA TGTGCCAGCAGCTTAGGCCGACAGGGGGCTAGAGGCTACACCTTC. The full variable domain, its missing parts supplied by reference TRBV7-2 and TRBJ1-2, is GAGVSQSPSNKVTEKGKDVELRCDPISGHTALYWYRQSLGQGLEFLIYFQGNSAPDKSGLPSDRFSAERTGGSVSTLTIQRTQQEDSAVYLCASSLGRQGARGYTFGSGTRLTVV.

The rearrangement uses TRBV9 and TRBJ1-2; 9 bases match TRBD1. The length of the CDR3 is 15 residues. V dropped 3 bases and J dropped 4; count of bases not matched to a gene: 7. The germline V gene has CDR1 SGDLS and CDR2 YYNGEE. The CDR3 nucleotides are TGTGCCAGCAGCGGCTGGACAGGGGAAGGCTATGGCTACACCTTC. Protein: CASSGWTGEGYGYTF.

The chain carries TRBV7-2 and TRBJ1-4; maybe TRBD1 (5 bases). Deletions cut 5 bases from V and 3 bases from J, with 13 bases between. Germline CDR1 reads SGHTA; CDR2 reads FQGNSA. CDR3 length equals 15 residues. CDR3 residues: CASSPQTASNEKLFF. The CDR3 nucleotides are TGTGCCAGCAGCCCTCAGACAGCTTCTAATGAAAAACTGTTTTTT.

The gene calls are TRBV21-1 and TRBJ1-5; the table gives TRBD1 as D, unverified against the DNA. TRBV21-1 is described as a pseudogene. The CDR3 loop spans 17 amino acids. The CDR3 DNA is TGTGCCAGCAGCAAAGTAATAACAGCCTGGGGCAATCAGCCCCAGCATTTT. It encodes CASSKVITAWGNQPQHF.

This sequence joins TRBV11-2 and TRBJ1-1; D remains unclear. This CDR3 has 12 amino acids. Trimming stripped 0 bases from V and 6 bases from J, with 5 bases between. CDR1 is SGHAT and CDR2 is FQNNGV in the germline V gene. CDR3: CASSLDPSEAFF. DNA of the CDR3: TGTGCCAGCAGCTTAGATCCCTCTGAAGCTTTCTTT.

The chain employs TRBV20-1 and TRBJ2-4, with 13 positions matching TRBD2. Trimming took 5 bases from V and 15 from J; bases not matched to a gene: 4. In germline, CDR1 is DFQATT, CDR2 SNEGSKA (reference sequence). This CDR3 region has 11 residues. The CDR3: CSAQWTSGRYF. The CDR3 bases are TGCAGTGCTCAGTGGACTAGCGGGAGGTACTTC.

V and J are TRBV27 and TRBJ1-4, with D perhaps matching TRBD1 (5 bases). The CDR3 is made up of 14 amino acids. V lost 1 base to trimming and J lost 4 bases, with 7 bases between them. Germline V CDR1 and CDR2: MNHEY, SMNVEV (reference sequence). CDR3 in amino acids: CASSLYQGNEKLFF. CDR3 sequence (DNA): TGTGCCAGCAGTTTATACCAGGGTAATGAAAAACTGTTTTTT. Full variable domain (missing parts from reference TRBV27 and TRBJ1-4): EAQVTQNPRYLITVTGKKLTVTCSQNMNHEYMSWYRQDPGLGLRQIYYSMNVEVTDKGDVPEGYKVSRKEKRNFPLILESPSPNQTSLYFCASSLYQGNEKLFFGSGTQLSVL.

The chain has TRBV4-1 and TRBJ2-1; a possible D gene is TRBD2 (5 bases). The CDR3 length is 17 residues. The germline V and J ends were trimmed by 4 bases and 4 bases, with 20 bases remaining between them. Germline V gene lookup returns CDR1 MGHRA and CDR2 YSYEKL. DNA for the CDR3: TGCGCCAGCAGCCGACCGGACTGGATCAAGCTTTACAATGAGCAGTTCTTC. This translates into CASSRPDWIKLYNEQFF.

This CDR3 is CASNLQGAREKLFF. The CDR3 DNA sequence: TGTGCCAGCAACCTACAGGGGGCAAGAGAAAAACTGTTTTTT. The chain recombines TRBV6-6 with TRBJ1-4, with TRBD1 matching over 9 bases. There are 14 residues in the CDR3. Germline CDR1 MNHNY, CDR2 SVGAGI (reference sequence). The trim removed 7 bases at V and 8 bases at J, leaving 8 bases unmatched.

V and J are TRBV2 and TRBJ1-6, with D perhaps TRBD1 (6 bases). Per germline, CDR1 SNHLY and CDR2 FYNNEI. This CDR3 has 16 residues. The V gene lost 2 bases and the J gene lost 8 bases, with 16 bases spanning the gap. The CDR3 nucleotides are TGTGCCAGCAGTGAATGGGTGGGGACAATGGATTCACCCCTCCACTTT. Translation gives CASSEWVGTMDSPLHF.

The CDR3 region has the DNA TGTGCCAGCAGCCCCAGTAACTATGGCTACACCTTC. As protein: CASSPSNYGYTF. V gene TRBV7-2 combines with J gene TRBJ1-2, with no clear D. This CDR3 region has 12 residues. V lost 5 bases and J lost 1, with 5 bases in between. Germline CDR1 reads SGHTA; CDR2 reads FQGNSA.

V gene TRBV4-3 combines with J gene TRBJ2-7; D possibly corresponds to TRBD2 (5 bases). CDR1 and CDR2 (germline): LGHNA, YSLEER. The CDR3 has 16 residues. With 0 bases removed from V and 1 base from J, the gap between germline ends came to 13 bases. The CDR3 region has the DNA TGCGCCAGCAGCCAAGATTTTCCAGCGGTATCCTACGAGCAGTACTTC. This gives the protein CASSQDFPAVSYEQYF.

This clone occurred once. The chain uses TRBV14 and TRBJ2-1, with 11 bases matching TRBD2. V was clipped by 5 bases and J by 10 bases; unmatched bases: 4. CDR1 and CDR2 from the germline V gene are SGHDN and FVKESK. This CDR3 contains 13 residues. The CDR3 region is CASSVTSGVEQFF. CDR3 in DNA: TGTGCCAGCAGCGTGACTAGCGGGGTCGAGCAGTTCTTC.

CDR3 in DNA: TGTGCCAGCAGCTTAGGAGCTGGGGTTGGCACTGAAGCTTTCTTT. Amino acid sequence: CASSLGAGVGTEAFF. The genes are TRBV7-9 and TRBJ1-1; the D is unclear. CDR3 size: 15 residues. In germline, CDR1 is SEHNR, CDR2 FQNEAQ (reference sequence). Trimming took off 1 base at V and 4 bases at J, with 13 bases between the two ends.

The genes are TRBV10-3 and TRBJ1-1, with D possibly TRBD1 on 6 matching bases. Germline V gene lookup returns CDR1 ENHRY and CDR2 SYGVKD. Trimming removed 2 bases at V and 4 bases at J, with 14 bases between. The CDR3 consists of 15 residues. CDR3 sequence: CAISEATGWSTEAFF. The CDR3, as DNA: TGTGCCATCAGTGAGGCCACAGGGTGGAGCACTGAAGCTTTCTTT.

The J gene is TRBJ2-7, the V gene TRBV10-3; D unclear. The CDR3 consists of 16 residues. V lost 3 bases to trimming and J lost 3 bases, with 18 bases between them. Per germline, CDR1 ENHRY and CDR2 SYGVKD. CDR3 sequence: CAISDPNLSVHYEQYF. CDR3 DNA sequence: TGTGCCATCAGTGACCCAAATCTCAGCGTTCACTACGAGCAGTACTTC.

The chain combines TRBV13 with TRBJ2-3; no clear D gene. Germline V gene lookup returns CDR1 PRHDT and CDR2 FYEKMQ (reference sequence). Trimming removed 4 bases at V and 2 bases at J, with 10 bases between. This CDR3 region has 14 residues. In DNA, the CDR3 is TGTGCCAGCAGCTCCGTGACCGTCACAGATACGCAGTATTTT. This encodes CASSSVTVTDTQYF.

V gene TRBV18 combines with J gene TRBJ1-4; 7 positions agree with TRBD1. CDR3 length equals 15 residues. V lost 3 bases, J lost 8 bases, and 9 bases stayed unmatched. From germline, CDR1 is KGHSH and CDR2 LQKENI. Written as DNA, the CDR3 is TGTGCCAGCTCACCCATCAACAGGGGAGGAGAAAAACTGTTTTTT. Its translation: CASSPINRGGEKLFF.

V usage is TRBV6-2 or TRBV6-3 and J usage is TRBJ1-1; D gene ambiguous. V lost 2 bases and J lost 2, with 12 bases in between. CDR1 and CDR2 from the germline V gene are MNHEY and SVGEGT. This CDR3 region has 15 residues. This CDR3 reads CASSYEAHNNTEAFF. In DNA form, the CDR3 reads TGTGCCAGCAGTTACGAGGCACATAATAACACTGAAGCTTTCTTT.

The CDR3 is CATSDSGGTPDTQYF. The CDR3 DNA is TGTGCCACCAGTGATTCGGGGGGAACACCAGATACGCAGTATTTT. V gene TRBV24-1 combines with J gene TRBJ2-3; TRBD2 aligns across 7 bases. The CDR3 loop spans 15 amino acids. CDR1 is KGHDR, CDR2 SFDVKD, per germline. Trimming at V came to 2 bases and at J to 4 bases, leaving 5 bases not matched to a gene.

This clone occurred once. The genes are TRBV12-3 or TRBV12-4 and TRBJ1-2, with TRBD1 identical over 7 bases. This CDR3 comprises 13 residues. Losses at the gene ends were 5 bases for V and 5 bases for J; bases not matched to a gene: 5. CDR3 coding DNA: TGTGCCAGCAGTCCGGGACAGCTATATGGCTACACCTTC. The encoded protein is CASSPGQLYGYTF.

The CDR3 DNA follows: TGTGCCACCCGACTAGCGGGAGGTCGTGAGACCCAGTACTTC. The encoded protein is CATRLAGGRETQYF. The chain has TRBV10-3 and TRBJ2-5; 13 positions agree with TRBD2. Germline V gene lookup returns CDR1 ENHRY and CDR2 SYGVKD. Trimming removed 10 bases from V and 5 bases from J; junction bases left unmatched: 7. The CDR3 is made up of 14 amino acids.

The gene calls are TRBV15 and TRBJ1-3, with D hard to call. Germline assignment: CDR1 LNHNV and CDR2 YYDKDF (reference sequence). This CDR3 contains 15 residues. V dropped 0 bases and J dropped 0 bases, with 6 bases sitting between them. CDR3 nucleotides: TGTGCCACCAGCAGAGATAGGAGCTCTGGAAACACCATATATTTT. This encodes CATSRDRSSGNTIYF.

This clone was seen a single time. This sequence joins TRBV5-4 and TRBJ2-7, with 7 bases fitting TRBD1. The CDR3 is 13 amino acids. The junction had 3 bases not matched to a gene; V was cut back by 4 bases and J by 2 bases. CDR1 is SGHNT and CDR2 is YYREEE in the germline V gene (reference sequence). The CDR3 sequence is CASSVGQTYEQYF. The CDR3 DNA is TGTGCCAGCAGCGTGGGACAGACCTACGAGCAGTACTTC.

J is TRBJ2-2 and V is TRBV18; 9 bases fit TRBD2. The V segment lost 5 bases and the J segment 0 bases; nucleotides outside the gene matches: 4. There are 16 residues in the CDR3. Germline V gene sequence: CDR1 KGHSH, CDR2 LQKENI. CDR3 region: CASSMTSGANTGELFF. In DNA form, the CDR3 reads TGTGCCAGCTCAATGACTAGCGGAGCGAACACCGGGGAGCTGTTTTTT.

The chain carries TRBV7-8 and TRBJ2-7; TRBD1 might be the D (6 bases). Germline CDR1 and CDR2: SGHVS and FQNEAQ. Trimming removed 5 bases at V and 7 bases at J, with 24 bases between. The CDR3 sequence is 16 residues long. CDR3: CASSLGPDRPKGEQYF. The CDR3 DNA sequence: TGTGCCAGCAGCCTGGGCCCGGACAGACCCAAGGGGGAGCAGTACTTC.